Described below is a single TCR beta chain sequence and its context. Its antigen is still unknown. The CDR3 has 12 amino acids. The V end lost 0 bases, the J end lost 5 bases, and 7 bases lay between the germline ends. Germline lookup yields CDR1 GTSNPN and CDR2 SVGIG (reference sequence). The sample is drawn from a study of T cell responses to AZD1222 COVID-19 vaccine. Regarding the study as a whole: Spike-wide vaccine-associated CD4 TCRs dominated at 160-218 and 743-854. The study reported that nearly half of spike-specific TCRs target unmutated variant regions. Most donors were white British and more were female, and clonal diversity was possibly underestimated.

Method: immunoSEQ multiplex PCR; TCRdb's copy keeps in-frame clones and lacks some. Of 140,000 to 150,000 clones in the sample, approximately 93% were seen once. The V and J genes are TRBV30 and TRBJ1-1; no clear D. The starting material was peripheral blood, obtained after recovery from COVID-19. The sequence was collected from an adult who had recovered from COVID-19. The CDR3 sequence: CAWSVDGTEAFF. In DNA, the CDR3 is TGTGCCTGGAGTGTTGATGGGACTGAAGCTTTCTTT.